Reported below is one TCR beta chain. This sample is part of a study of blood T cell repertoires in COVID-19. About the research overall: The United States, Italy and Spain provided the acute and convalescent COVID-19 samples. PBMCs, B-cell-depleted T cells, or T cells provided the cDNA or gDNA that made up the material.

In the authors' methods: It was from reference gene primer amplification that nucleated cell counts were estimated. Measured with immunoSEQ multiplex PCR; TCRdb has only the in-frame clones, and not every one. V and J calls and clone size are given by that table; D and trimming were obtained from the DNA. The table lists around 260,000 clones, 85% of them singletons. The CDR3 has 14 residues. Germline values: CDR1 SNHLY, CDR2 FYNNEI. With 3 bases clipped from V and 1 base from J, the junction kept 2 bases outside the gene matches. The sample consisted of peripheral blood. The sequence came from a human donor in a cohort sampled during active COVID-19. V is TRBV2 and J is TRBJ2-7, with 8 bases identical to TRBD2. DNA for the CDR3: TGTGCCAGCAGTGATGCTAGCGGGTCCTACGAGCAGTACTTC. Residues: CASSDASGSYEQYF.